This T cell receptor (beta chain) derives from a study of OX40 agonist ivuxolimab in advanced cancers. In the study overall: At about 82% male, the cohort had a mean age of 60 years, ranging from about 20 to 90.

This clone has a single count. This table comes from immunoSEQ multiplex PCR, and its TCRdb copy is limited to in-frame clones, with some not included. This table holds roughly 20,000 clones, around 82% found once. Sequences were derived from CD4+ or CD8+ T cells sorted from blood, sampled in a trial of the OX40 agonist ivuxolimab. The TCR comes from an adult with an advanced solid tumor such as melanoma, head and neck, liver or kidney cancer.

The CDR3 loop is CASSSRDRGYNEQFF. In DNA, the CDR3 is TGTGCCAGCAGCTCCCGGGACAGGGGCTACAATGAGCAGTTCTTC. The chain carries TRBV5-8 and TRBJ2-1; TRBD1 aligns across 10 bases. In germline, CDR1 is SGHTS, CDR2 YDEGEE. V gave up 3 bases and J gave up 3 bases; unmatched junction bases: 3. The CDR3 covers 15 residues. Full variable domain (rest looked up from reference TRBV5-8 and TRBJ2-1): EAGVTQSPTHLIKTRGQQATLRCSPISGHTSVYWYQQALGLGLQFLLWYDEGEERNRGNFPPRFSGRQFPNYSSELNVNALELEDSALYLCASSSRDRGYNEQFFGPGTRLTVL.